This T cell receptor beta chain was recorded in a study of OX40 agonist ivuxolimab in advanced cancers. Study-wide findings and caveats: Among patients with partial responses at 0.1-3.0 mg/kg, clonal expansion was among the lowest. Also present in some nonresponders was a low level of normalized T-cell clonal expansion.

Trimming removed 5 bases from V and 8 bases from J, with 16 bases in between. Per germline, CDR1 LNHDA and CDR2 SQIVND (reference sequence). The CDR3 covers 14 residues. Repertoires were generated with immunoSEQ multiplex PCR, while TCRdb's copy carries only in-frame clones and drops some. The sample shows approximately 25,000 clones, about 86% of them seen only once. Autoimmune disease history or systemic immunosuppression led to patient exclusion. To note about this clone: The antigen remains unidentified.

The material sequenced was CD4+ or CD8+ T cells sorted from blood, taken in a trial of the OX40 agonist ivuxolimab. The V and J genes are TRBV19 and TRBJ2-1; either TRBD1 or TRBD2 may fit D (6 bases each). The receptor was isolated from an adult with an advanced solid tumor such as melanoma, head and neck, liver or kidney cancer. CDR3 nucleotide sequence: TGTGCCAGTAGTCCGGGACGGGGGCCTCATGAGCAGTTCTTC. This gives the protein CASSPGRGPHEQFF.